These T cell receptor beta chains were read from a single sample in a study of shared clonotypes between healthy human individuals. Produced via immunoSEQ multiplex PCR; TCRdb's table is partial and in-frame only. The sample consists of a few million clones, over 85% of them appearing once. Sequenced material: naive CD4+ T cells sorted from blood. These receptors all come from a man between 18 and 29 years old in good health. Both conserved end residues are part of each CDR3. Fields, in order: V gene, clone size, J gene, D gene, CDR3 protein, CDR3 DNA. The D gene is left open where the match is weak. Part of the rows lack a size; the others show once, few, many or a class for expanded clones.

V gene: TRBV19; clone size: .; J gene: TRBJ2-7; D gene: .; CDR3 protein: CASIGQAPLYEQYF; CDR3 DNA: TGTGCCAGTATTGGCCAGGCCCCTCTCTACGAGCAGTACTTC
V gene: TRBV13; clone size: .; J gene: TRBJ2-2; D gene: TRBD1; CDR3 protein: CASSRQGINTGELFF; CDR3 DNA: TGTGCCAGCAGCCGACAGGGAATAAACACCGGGGAGCTGTTTTTT
V gene: TRBV28; clone size: .; J gene: TRBJ2-7; D gene: TRBD2; CDR3 protein: CASSSPAAGEYEQYF; CDR3 DNA: TGTGCCAGCAGTTCCCCAGCAGCGGGGGAATACGAGCAGTACTTC
V gene: TRBV5-1; clone size: .; J gene: TRBJ2-1; D gene: .; CDR3 protein: CASSLRQGGGNEQFF; CDR3 DNA: TGCGCCAGCAGCCTCCGACAGGGCGGGGGCAATGAGCAGTTCTTC
V gene: TRBV19; clone size: .; J gene: TRBJ1-2; D gene: .; CDR3 protein: CASSILGRSGYTF; CDR3 DNA: TGTGCCAGTAGTATTCTGGGGCGAAGCGGCTACACCTTC
V gene: TRBV6-5; clone size: once; J gene: TRBJ2-1; D gene: .; CDR3 protein: CASSYSYLSYNEQFF; CDR3 DNA: TGTGCCAGCAGTTACTCGTATTTATCTTACAATGAGCAGTTCTTC
V gene: TRBV18; clone size: .; J gene: TRBJ2-1; D gene: TRBD1; CDR3 protein: CASTGDRVFGEQFF; CDR3 DNA: TGTGCCAGCACCGGGGACAGGGTTTTCGGTGAGCAGTTCTTC
V gene: TRBV25-1; clone size: once; J gene: TRBJ2-1; D gene: .; CDR3 protein: CASRRGRAGNEQFF; CDR3 DNA: TGTGCCAGCAGGAGGGGGAGGGCCGGTAATGAGCAGTTCTTC
V gene: TRBV5-3; clone size: .; J gene: TRBJ2-3; D gene: TRBD2; CDR3 protein: CARSYPRDYRTDTQYF; CDR3 DNA: TGTGCCAGAAGCTACCCCCGGGACTATCGCACAGATACGCAGTATTTT
V gene: TRBV7-9; clone size: .; J gene: TRBJ2-7; D gene: TRBD2; CDR3 protein: CASSLGGSGRLKGEQYF; CDR3 DNA: TGTGCCAGCAGCTTAGGGGGTAGCGGGAGACTAAAGGGCGAGCAGTACTTC
V gene: TRBV10-3; clone size: .; J gene: TRBJ1-1; D gene: .; CDR3 protein: CAISDPGRMNTEAFF; CDR3 DNA: TGTGCCATCAGTGACCCGGGGAGGATGAACACTGAAGCTTTCTTT
V gene: TRBV2; clone size: once; J gene: TRBJ1-6; D gene: .; CDR3 protein: CASSAASQGSPLHF; CDR3 DNA: TGTGCCAGCAGTGCTGCCAGCCAAGGGTCACCCCTCCACTTT
V gene: TRBV18; clone size: .; J gene: TRBJ2-3; D gene: .; CDR3 protein: CASSPPYSTDTQYF; CDR3 DNA: TGTGCCAGCTCACCACCTTATTCCACAGATACGCAGTATTTT
V gene: TRBV28; clone size: .; J gene: TRBJ2-7; D gene: TRBD2; CDR3 protein: CASSPGEGPPYEQYF; CDR3 DNA: TGTGCCAGCAGCCCCGGGGAGGGCCCCCCCTACGAGCAGTACTTC
V gene: TRBV19; clone size: .; J gene: TRBJ2-7; D gene: TRBD1; CDR3 protein: CASSRGPGTGVHEQYF; CDR3 DNA: TGTGCCAGTAGCCGGGGCCCCGGGACAGGGGTTCACGAGCAGTACTTC
V gene: TRBV7-8; clone size: .; J gene: TRBJ2-7; D gene: .; CDR3 protein: CASSLGFVTGSYEQYF; CDR3 DNA: TGTGCCAGCAGCTTAGGGTTCGTAACAGGCTCCTACGAGCAGTACTTC
V gene: TRBV28; clone size: .; J gene: TRBJ2-5; D gene: .; CDR3 protein: CASTQGVTQYF; CDR3 DNA: TGTGCCAGCACCCAAGGCGTCACCCAGTACTTC
V gene: TRBV29-1; clone size: few; J gene: TRBJ1-2; D gene: TRBD1; CDR3 protein: CSQLRDRNYGYTF; CDR3 DNA: TGCAGCCAATTAAGGGACAGGAACTATGGCTACACCTTC
V gene: TRBV18; clone size: .; J gene: TRBJ1-6; D gene: .; CDR3 protein: CASSQVRGLDSPLHF; CDR3 DNA: TGTGCCAGCTCACAGGTCAGGGGTTTAGATTCACCCCTCCACTTT
V gene: TRBV5-4; clone size: .; J gene: TRBJ2-5; D gene: TRBD2; CDR3 protein: CASSYGLVGETQYF; CDR3 DNA: TGTGCCAGCAGCTACGGACTAGTCGGCGAGACCCAGTACTTC
V gene: TRBV30; clone size: .; J gene: TRBJ1-6; D gene: TRBD1; CDR3 protein: CAWTTVLFLGTDYNSPLHF; CDR3 DNA: TGTGCCTGGACCACGGTCCTTTTTTTGGGGACAGACTATAATTCACCCCTCCACTTT
V gene: TRBV28; clone size: .; J gene: TRBJ2-1; D gene: .; CDR3 protein: CASTNHNNEQFF; CDR3 DNA: TGTGCCAGCACTAACCATAACAATGAGCAGTTCTTC
V gene: TRBV11-2; clone size: .; J gene: TRBJ2-2; D gene: .; CDR3 protein: CASSLEGVVGELFF; CDR3 DNA: TGTGCCAGCAGCTTAGAGGGGGTTGTGGGGGAGCTGTTTTTT
V gene: TRBV7-2; clone size: .; J gene: TRBJ2-7; D gene: TRBD2; CDR3 protein: CASSPGGGGVYEQYF; CDR3 DNA: TGTGCCAGCAGCCCCGGGGGGGGCGGAGTATACGAGCAGTACTTC
V gene: TRBV28; clone size: .; J gene: TRBJ2-2; D gene: TRBD1; CDR3 protein: CASSSGQGNTGELFF; CDR3 DNA: TGTGCCAGCAGTTCGGGACAGGGGAACACCGGGGAGCTGTTTTTT
V gene: TRBV5-4; clone size: .; J gene: TRBJ2-3; D gene: .; CDR3 protein: CASSLENTDTQYF; CDR3 DNA: TGTGCCAGCAGCTTGGAAAACACAGATACGCAGTATTTT
V gene: TRBV29-1; clone size: .; J gene: TRBJ2-3; D gene: .; CDR3 protein: CSVKGRFTDTQYF; CDR3 DNA: TGCAGCGTGAAAGGACGATTCACAGATACGCAGTATTTT
V gene: TRBV9; clone size: .; J gene: TRBJ2-1; D gene: TRBD2; CDR3 protein: CASSTNPRLAGVRQREQFF; CDR3 DNA: TGTGCCAGCAGCACCAATCCCCGACTAGCGGGAGTTCGGCAGAGGGAGCAGTTCTTC
V gene: TRBV7-2; clone size: .; J gene: TRBJ2-6; D gene: TRBD1; CDR3 protein: CASSLVGTGGSGANVLTF; CDR3 DNA: TGTGCCAGCAGCTTAGTCGGGACAGGGGGCTCTGGGGCCAACGTCCTGACTTTC
V gene: TRBV7-9; clone size: .; J gene: TRBJ1-4; D gene: TRBD1; CDR3 protein: CASSVDRGRVEKLFF; CDR3 DNA: TGTGCCAGCAGCGTGGACAGGGGGCGTGTTGAAAAACTGTTTTTT
V gene: TRBV5-1; clone size: .; J gene: TRBJ2-5; D gene: TRBD2; CDR3 protein: CASSPQTSRETQYF; CDR3 DNA: TGCGCCAGCAGCCCCCAGACTAGCCGGGAGACCCAGTACTTC
V gene: TRBV5-8; clone size: .; J gene: TRBJ1-6; D gene: .; CDR3 protein: CASSLGDQKSPLHF; CDR3 DNA: TGTGCCAGCAGCTTGGGGGACCAGAAATCACCCCTCCACTTT
V gene: TRBV5-1; clone size: .; J gene: TRBJ2-1; D gene: .; CDR3 protein: CASSAGRLGINEQFF; CDR3 DNA: TGCGCCAGCAGCGCCGGACGGTTAGGGATCAATGAGCAGTTCTTC
V gene: TRBV28; clone size: .; J gene: TRBJ1-2; D gene: .; CDR3 protein: CASTVANYGYTF; CDR3 DNA: TGTGCCAGCACAGTAGCTAACTATGGCTACACCTTC
V gene: TRBV4-3; clone size: .; J gene: TRBJ2-1; D gene: TRBD2; CDR3 protein: CASSQPTSGSGNEQFF; CDR3 DNA: TGCGCCAGCAGCCAACCGACTAGCGGGAGCGGAAATGAGCAGTTCTTC
V gene: TRBV7-2; clone size: .; J gene: TRBJ2-1; D gene: TRBD1; CDR3 protein: CASSSRTGVGVNEQFF; CDR3 DNA: TGTGCCAGCAGCTCACGGACAGGGGTCGGAGTGAATGAGCAGTTCTTC
V gene: TRBV30; clone size: .; J gene: TRBJ2-7; D gene: .; CDR3 protein: CAWREGLGEQYF; CDR3 DNA: TGTGCCTGGAGGGAGGGGCTCGGCGAGCAGTACTTC
V gene: TRBV4-2; clone size: .; J gene: TRBJ2-1; D gene: .; CDR3 protein: CASSQDIAGPYNEQFF; CDR3 DNA: TGTGCCAGCAGCCAAGATATCGCGGGACCCTACAATGAGCAGTTCTTC
V gene: TRBV10-2; clone size: .; J gene: TRBJ2-3; D gene: TRBD2; CDR3 protein: CASRHVRTSGTTDTQYF; CDR3 DNA: TGCGCCAGCAGACACGTCAGGACTAGCGGGACCACAGATACGCAGTATTTT
V gene: TRBV4-1; clone size: .; J gene: TRBJ1-4; D gene: .; CDR3 protein: CASSQGVGANEKLFF; CDR3 DNA: TGCGCCAGCAGCCAAGGCGTCGGGGCTAATGAAAAACTGTTTTTT
V gene: TRBV2; clone size: .; J gene: TRBJ2-1; D gene: TRBD1; CDR3 protein: CASSRTGNEQFF; CDR3 DNA: TGTGCCAGCAGTCGGACAGGCAATGAGCAGTTCTTC
V gene: TRBV28; clone size: .; J gene: TRBJ2-3; D gene: .; CDR3 protein: CASSLSHGAYRRDTDTQYF; CDR3 DNA: TGTGCCAGCAGTTTATCGCACGGGGCGTATCGGAGGGACACAGATACGCAGTATTTT
V gene: TRBV7-9; clone size: .; J gene: TRBJ2-7; D gene: TRBD1; CDR3 protein: CASSLMATGTGLNEQYF; CDR3 DNA: TGTGCCAGCAGCTTAATGGCAACCGGGACAGGGCTGAACGAGCAGTACTTC
V gene: TRBV30; clone size: .; J gene: TRBJ1-3; D gene: .; CDR3 protein: CAWSVLERAGWDTIYF; CDR3 DNA: TGTGCCTGGAGTGTACTGGAGAGAGCTGGGTGGGACACCATATATTTT